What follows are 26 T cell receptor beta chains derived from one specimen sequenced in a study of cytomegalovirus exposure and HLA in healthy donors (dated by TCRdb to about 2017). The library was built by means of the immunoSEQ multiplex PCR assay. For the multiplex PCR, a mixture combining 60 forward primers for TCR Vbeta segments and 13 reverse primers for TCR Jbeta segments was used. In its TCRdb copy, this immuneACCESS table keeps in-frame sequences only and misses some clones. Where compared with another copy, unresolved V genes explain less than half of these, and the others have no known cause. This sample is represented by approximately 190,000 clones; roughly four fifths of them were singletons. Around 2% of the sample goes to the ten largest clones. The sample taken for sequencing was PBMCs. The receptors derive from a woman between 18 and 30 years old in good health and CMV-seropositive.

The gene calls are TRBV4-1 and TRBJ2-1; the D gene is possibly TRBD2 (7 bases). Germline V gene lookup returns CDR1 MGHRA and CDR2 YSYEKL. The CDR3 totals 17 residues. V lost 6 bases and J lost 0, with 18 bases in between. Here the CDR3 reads CASRNPRGASSYNEQFF. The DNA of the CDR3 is TGCGCCAGCAGGAATCCTCGGGGGGCTAGCTCCTACAATGAGCAGTTCTTC.

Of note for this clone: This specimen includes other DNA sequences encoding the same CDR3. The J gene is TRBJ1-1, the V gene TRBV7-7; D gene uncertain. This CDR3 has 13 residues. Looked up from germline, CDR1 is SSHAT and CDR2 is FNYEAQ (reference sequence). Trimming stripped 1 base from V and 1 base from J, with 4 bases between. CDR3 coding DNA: TGTGCCAGCAGCTTAGACAGGAACACTGAAGCTTTCTTT. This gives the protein CASSLDRNTEAFF.

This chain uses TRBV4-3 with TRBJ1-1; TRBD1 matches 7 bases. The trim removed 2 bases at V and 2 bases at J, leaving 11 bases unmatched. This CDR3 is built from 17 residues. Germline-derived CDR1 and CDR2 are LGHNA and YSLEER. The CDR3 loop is CASSQNRGGRFNTEAFF. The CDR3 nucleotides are TGCGCCAGCAGCCAAAACCGAGGGGGCAGATTTAACACTGAAGCTTTCTTT.

CDR3 in DNA: TGTGCCAGCAGCCAGGGACAGGGGGTTACCTATGGCTACACCTTC. Translating gives CASSQGQGVTYGYTF. The rearrangement joins TRBV11-2 to TRBJ1-2, with 11 bases that match TRBD1. This CDR3 spans 15 amino acids. The V and J ends lost 5 bases and 4 bases, in that order; junction bases with no gene match: 6. Germline assignment: CDR1 SGHAT and CDR2 FQNNGV. Complete variable domain (other parts from reference TRBV11-2 and TRBJ1-2): EAGVAQSPRYKIIEKRQSVAFWCNPISGHATLYWYQQILGQGPKLLIQFQNNGVVDDSQLPKDRFSAERLKGVDSTLKIQPAKLEDSAVYLCASSQGQGVTYGYTFGSGTRLTVV.

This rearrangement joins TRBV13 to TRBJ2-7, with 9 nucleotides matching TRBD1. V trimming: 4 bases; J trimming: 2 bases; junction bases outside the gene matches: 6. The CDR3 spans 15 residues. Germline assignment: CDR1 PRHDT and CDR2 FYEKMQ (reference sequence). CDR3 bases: TGTGCCAGCAGCTCTACAGGGGGCGCCGCCTACGAGCAGTACGTC. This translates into CASSSTGGAAYEQYV.

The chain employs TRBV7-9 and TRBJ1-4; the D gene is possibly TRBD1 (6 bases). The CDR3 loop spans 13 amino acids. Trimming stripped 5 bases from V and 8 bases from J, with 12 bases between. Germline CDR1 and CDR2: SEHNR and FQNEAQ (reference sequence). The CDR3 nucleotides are TGTGCCAGCAGCCCAAGGGGGGGCGAAAAACTGTTTTTT. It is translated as CASSPRGGEKLFF.

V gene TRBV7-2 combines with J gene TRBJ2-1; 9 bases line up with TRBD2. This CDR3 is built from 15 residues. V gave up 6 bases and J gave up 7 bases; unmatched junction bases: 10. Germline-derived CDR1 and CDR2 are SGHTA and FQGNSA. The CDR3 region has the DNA TGTGCCAGCAGTCGTATCGGGACTAGCATTAATGAGCAGTTCTTC. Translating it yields CASSRIGTSINEQFF.

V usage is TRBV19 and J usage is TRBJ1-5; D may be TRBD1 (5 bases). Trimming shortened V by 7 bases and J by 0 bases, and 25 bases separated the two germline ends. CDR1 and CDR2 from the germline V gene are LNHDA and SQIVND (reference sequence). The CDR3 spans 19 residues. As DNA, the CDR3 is TGTGCCAGTACCACTAAAAGAGGACAAGGACGGTATAGCAATCAGCCCCAGCATTTT. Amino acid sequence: CASTTKRGQGRYSNQPQHF. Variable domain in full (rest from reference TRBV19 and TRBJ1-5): DGGITQSPKYLFRKEGQNVTLSCEQNLNHDAMYWYRQDPGQGLRLIYYSQIVNDFQKGDIAEGYSVSREKKESFPLTVTSAQKNPTAFYLCASTTKRGQGRYSNQPQHFGDGTRLSIL.

The CDR3 is CASRTSGAYTDTQYF. CDR3 sequence (DNA): TGTGCCAGCAGAACTAGCGGAGCCTACACAGATACGCAGTATTTT. The chain couples TRBV7-2 to TRBJ2-3, with 8 bases that match TRBD2. V lost 6 bases, J lost 2 bases, and 7 bases stayed unmatched. Germline V CDR1 and CDR2: SGHTA, FQGNSA. The CDR3 has 15 residues.

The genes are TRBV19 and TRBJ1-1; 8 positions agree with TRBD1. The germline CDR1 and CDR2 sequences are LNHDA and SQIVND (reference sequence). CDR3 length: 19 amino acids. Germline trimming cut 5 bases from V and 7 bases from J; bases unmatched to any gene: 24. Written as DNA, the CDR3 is TGTGCCAGTAGTCCCAGGTTAGTATTGGACAGGGACCATCGGAATGAAGCTTTCTTT. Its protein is CASSPRLVLDRDHRNEAFF. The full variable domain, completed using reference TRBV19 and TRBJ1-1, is DGGITQSPKYLFRKEGQNVTLSCEQNLNHDAMYWYRQDPGQGLRLIYYSQIVNDFQKGDIAEGYSVSREKKESFPLTVTSAQKNPTAFYLCASSPRLVLDRDHRNEAFFGQGTRLTVV.

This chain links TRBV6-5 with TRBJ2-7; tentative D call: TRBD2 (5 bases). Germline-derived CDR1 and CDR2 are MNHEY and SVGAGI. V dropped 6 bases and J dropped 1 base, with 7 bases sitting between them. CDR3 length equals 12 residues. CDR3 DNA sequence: TGTGCCAGCAGGTCGGGGTCCTACGAGCAGTACTTC. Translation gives CASRSGSYEQYF.

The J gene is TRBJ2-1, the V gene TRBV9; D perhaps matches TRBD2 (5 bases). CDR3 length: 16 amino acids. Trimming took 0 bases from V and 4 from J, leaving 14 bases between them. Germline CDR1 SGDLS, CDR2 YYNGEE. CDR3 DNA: TGTGCCAGCAGCGTAGAGGCTAGCCCGGCTTACAATGAGCAGTTCTTC. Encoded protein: CASSVEASPAYNEQFF.

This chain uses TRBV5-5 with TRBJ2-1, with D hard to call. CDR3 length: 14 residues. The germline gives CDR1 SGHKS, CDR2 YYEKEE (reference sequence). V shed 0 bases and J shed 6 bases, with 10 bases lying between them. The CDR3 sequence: CASSLVANINEQFF. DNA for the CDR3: TGTGCCAGCAGCTTGGTTGCCAACATCAATGAGCAGTTCTTC. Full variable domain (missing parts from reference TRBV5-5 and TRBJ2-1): DAGVTQSPTHLIKTRGQQVTLRCSPISGHKSVSWYQQVLGQGPQFIFQYYEKEERGRGNFPDRFSARQFPNYSSELNVNALLLGDSALYLCASSLVANINEQFFGPGTRLTVL.

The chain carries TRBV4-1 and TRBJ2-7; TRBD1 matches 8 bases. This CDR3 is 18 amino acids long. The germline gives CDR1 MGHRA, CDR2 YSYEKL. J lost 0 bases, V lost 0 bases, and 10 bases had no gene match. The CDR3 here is CASSQERVRGHSSYEQYV. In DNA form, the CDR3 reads TGCGCCAGCAGCCAAGAAAGAGTCAGGGGGCATAGCTCCTACGAGCAGTACGTC.

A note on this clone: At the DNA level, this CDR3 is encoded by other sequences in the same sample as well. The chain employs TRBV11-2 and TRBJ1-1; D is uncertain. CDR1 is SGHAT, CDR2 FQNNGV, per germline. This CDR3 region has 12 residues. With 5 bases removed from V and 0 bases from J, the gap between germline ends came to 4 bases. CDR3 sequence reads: CASSLLNTEAFF. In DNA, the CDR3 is TGTGCCAGCAGCCTATTGAACACTGAAGCTTTCTTT.

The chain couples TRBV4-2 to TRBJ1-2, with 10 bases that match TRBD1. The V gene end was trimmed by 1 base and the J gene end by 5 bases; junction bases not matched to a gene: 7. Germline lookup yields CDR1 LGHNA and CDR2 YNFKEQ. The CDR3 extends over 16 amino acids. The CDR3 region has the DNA TGTGCCAGCAGCCAAGTGGGGAGGGACAGGGGATATGGCTACACCTTC. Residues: CASSQVGRDRGYGYTF.

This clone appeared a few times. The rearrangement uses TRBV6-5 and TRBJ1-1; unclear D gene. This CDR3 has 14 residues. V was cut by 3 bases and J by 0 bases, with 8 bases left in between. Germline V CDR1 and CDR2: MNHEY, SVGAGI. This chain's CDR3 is CASSYATLNTEAFF. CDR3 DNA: TGTGCCAGCAGTTATGCTACCCTGAACACTGAAGCTTTCTTT.

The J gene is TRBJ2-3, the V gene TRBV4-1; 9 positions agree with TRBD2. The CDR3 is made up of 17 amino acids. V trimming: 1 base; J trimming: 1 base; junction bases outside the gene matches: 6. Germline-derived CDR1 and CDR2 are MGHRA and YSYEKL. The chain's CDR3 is CASSQVGSGGRTDTQYF. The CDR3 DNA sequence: TGCGCCAGCAGCCAAGTGGGCAGCGGGGGGCGCACAGATACGCAGTATTTT.

In nucleotides, the CDR3 is TGTGCCACCAGTGGGACAGGGGTAATTGGTACAGAGACCCAGTACTTC. Its translation is CATSGTGVIGTETQYF. The chain recombines TRBV15 with TRBJ2-5; TRBD1 matches 10 bases. V lost 6 bases to trimming and J lost 4 bases; unmatched junction nucleotides: 11. This CDR3 contains 16 residues. Germline V gives CDR1 LNHNV, CDR2 YYDKDF (reference sequence). The whole variable domain, filled in from reference TRBV15 and TRBJ2-5, reads DAMVIQNPRYQVTQFGKPVTLSCSQTLNHNVMYWYQQKSSQAPKLLFHYYDKDFNNEADTPDNFQSRRPNTSFCFLDIRSPGLGDTAMYLCATSGTGVIGTETQYFGPGTRLLVL.

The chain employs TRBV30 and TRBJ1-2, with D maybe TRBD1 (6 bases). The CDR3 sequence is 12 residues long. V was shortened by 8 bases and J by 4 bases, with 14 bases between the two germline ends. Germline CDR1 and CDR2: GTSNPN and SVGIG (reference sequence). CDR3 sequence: CASNRDIYGYTF. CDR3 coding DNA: TGTGCCAGCAACAGGGATATCTATGGCTACACCTTC.

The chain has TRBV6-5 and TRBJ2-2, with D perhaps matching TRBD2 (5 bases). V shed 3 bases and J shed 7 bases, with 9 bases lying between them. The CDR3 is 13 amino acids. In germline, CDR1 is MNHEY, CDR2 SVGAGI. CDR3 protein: CASSYRGFGELFF. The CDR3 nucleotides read TGTGCCAGCAGTTATAGAGGGTTCGGGGAGCTGTTTTTT.

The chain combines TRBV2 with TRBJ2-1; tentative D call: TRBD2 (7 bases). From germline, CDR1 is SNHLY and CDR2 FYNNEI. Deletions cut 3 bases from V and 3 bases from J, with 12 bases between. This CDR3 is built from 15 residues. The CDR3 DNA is TGTGCCAGCAGTGAGGAGGGGGGGCTCTACAATGAGCAGTTCTTC. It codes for CASSEEGGLYNEQFF.

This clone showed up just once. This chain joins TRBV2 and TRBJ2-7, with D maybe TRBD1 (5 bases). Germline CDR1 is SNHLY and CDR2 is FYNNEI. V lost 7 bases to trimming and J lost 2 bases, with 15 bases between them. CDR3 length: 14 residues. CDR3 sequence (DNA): TGTGCCAGCAACGGAAAGGGGCCAACCTACGAGCAGTACTTC. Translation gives CASNGKGPTYEQYF.

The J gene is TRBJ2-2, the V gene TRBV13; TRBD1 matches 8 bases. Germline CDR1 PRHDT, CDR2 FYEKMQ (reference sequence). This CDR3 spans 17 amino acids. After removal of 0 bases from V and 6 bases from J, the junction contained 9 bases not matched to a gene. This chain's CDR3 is CASSLGGTGFVSGELFF. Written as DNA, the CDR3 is TGTGCCAGCAGCTTAGGAGGGACAGGTTTTGTGTCCGGGGAGCTGTTTTTT.

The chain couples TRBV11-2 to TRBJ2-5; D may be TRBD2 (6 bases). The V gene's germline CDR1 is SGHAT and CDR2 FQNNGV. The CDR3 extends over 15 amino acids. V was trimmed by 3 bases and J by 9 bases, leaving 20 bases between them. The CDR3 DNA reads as TGTGCCAGCAGCTTGGAGGGCAGGGCCCAAGGGGCCCAGTACTTC. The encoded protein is CASSLEGRAQGAQYF.

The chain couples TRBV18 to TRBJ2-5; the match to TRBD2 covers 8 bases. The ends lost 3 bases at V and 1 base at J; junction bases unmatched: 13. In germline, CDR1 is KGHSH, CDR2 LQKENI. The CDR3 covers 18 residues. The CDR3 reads CASSPLSSGGQTQETQYF. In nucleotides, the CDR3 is TGTGCCAGCTCACCCCTCTCAAGCGGGGGCCAGACCCAAGAGACCCAGTACTTC. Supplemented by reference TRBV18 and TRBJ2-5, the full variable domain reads NAGVMQNPRHLVRRRGQEARLRCSPMKGHSHVYWYRQLPEEGLKFMVYLQKENIIDESGMPKERFSAEFPKEGPSILRIQQVVRGDSAAYFCASSPLSSGGQTQETQYFGPGTRLLVL.